The 4 T cell receptor beta chains presented below share a single source sample, sequenced in a study of identical twins. In TCRdb, the 5' RACE reads were re-called with MiXCR into one record per CDR3 protein. The sample lists approximately 890,000 distinct CDR3 sequences; about 12% were seen once. The data were also submitted as part of a second study, on yellow fever vaccine responses in identical twins.

The sample was PBMCs. The receptor source for this set is a woman younger than 30 in good health.

The chain is built from TRBV12-3 or TRBV12-4 and TRBJ2-5, with D uncertain. The CDR3 consists of 14 residues. V was clipped by 5 bases and J by 2 bases, with 12 bases between them. The CDR3 nucleotides read TGTGCCAGCAGTCTGATGGACGGACAAGAGACCCAGTACTTC. Its translation: CASSLMDGQETQYF.

This clonotype was counted a few times. This chain uses TRBV27 with TRBJ2-1, with TRBD2 matching 9 bases. After removal of 6 bases from V and 8 bases from J, the junction contained 8 bases not matched to a gene. In germline, CDR1 is MNHEY, CDR2 SMNVEV (reference sequence). The CDR3 has 14 residues. The chain's CDR3 is CASSPSGIGYEQFF. DNA for the CDR3: TGTGCCAGCAGCCCTAGCGGGATAGGCTATGAGCAGTTCTTC.

The V call is TRBV12-3 or TRBV12-4, the J call TRBJ1-4, with D possibly being TRBD1 (6 bases). This CDR3 is built from 15 residues. Between the trimmed V and J ends, which lost 3 bases and 7 bases, there was a span of 15 bases. CDR3 residues: CASSFTRGVGEKLFF. CDR3 sequence (DNA): TGTGCCAGCAGTTTTACCAGGGGCGTCGGTGAAAAACTGTTTTTT.

This chain links TRBV20-1 with TRBJ2-2; 9 bases are a match to TRBD1. With V trimmed by 3 bases and J by 4 bases, 9 bases remained unmatched. CDR1 is DFQATT and CDR2 is SNEGSKA in the germline V gene (reference sequence). The CDR3 covers 16 residues. The CDR3 loop reads CSASSTGGVLTGELFF. The CDR3 nucleotides are TGCAGTGCTAGTTCTACAGGGGGCGTTCTCACCGGGGAGCTGTTTTTT.